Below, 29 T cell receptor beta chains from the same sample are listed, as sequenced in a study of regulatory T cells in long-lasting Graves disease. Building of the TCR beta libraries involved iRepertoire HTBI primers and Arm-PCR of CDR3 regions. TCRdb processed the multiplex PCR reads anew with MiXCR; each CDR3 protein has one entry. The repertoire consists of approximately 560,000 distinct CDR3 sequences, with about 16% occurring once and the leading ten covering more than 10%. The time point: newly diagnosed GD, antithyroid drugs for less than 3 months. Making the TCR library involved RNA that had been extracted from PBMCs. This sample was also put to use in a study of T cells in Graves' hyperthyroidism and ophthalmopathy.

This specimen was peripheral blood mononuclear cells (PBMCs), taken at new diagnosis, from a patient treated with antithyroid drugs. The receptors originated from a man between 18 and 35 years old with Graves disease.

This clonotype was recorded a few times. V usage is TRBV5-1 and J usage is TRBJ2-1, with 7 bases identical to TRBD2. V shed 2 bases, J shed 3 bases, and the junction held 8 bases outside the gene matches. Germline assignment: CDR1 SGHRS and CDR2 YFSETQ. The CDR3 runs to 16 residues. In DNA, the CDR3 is TGCGCCAGCAGCTTTTCTCAGCGGGACCTCTACAATGAGCAGTTCTTC. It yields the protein CASSFSQRDLYNEQFF.

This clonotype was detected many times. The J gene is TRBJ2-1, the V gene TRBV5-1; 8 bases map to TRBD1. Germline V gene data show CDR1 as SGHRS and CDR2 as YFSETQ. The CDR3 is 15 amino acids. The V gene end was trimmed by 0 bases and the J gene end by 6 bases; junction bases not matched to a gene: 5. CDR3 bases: TGCGCCAGCAGCTTGGGGGACAGGAAGGCCAATGAGCAGTTCTTC. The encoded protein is CASSLGDRKANEQFF.

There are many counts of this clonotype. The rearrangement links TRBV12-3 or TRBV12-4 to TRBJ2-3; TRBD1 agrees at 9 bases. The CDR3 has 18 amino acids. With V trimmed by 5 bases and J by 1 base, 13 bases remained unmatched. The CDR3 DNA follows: TGTGCCAGCAGTCCGGGACAGGGAGGTACAAGAGGCACAGATACGCAGTATTTT. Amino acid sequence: CASSPGQGGTRGTDTQYF.

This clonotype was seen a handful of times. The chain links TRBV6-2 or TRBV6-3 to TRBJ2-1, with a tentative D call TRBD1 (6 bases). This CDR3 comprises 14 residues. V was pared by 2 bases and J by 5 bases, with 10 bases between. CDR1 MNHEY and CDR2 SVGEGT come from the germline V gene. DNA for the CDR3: TGTGCCAGCAGTTACGAGACAGGCAACAATGAGCAGTTCTTC. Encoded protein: CASSYETGNNEQFF.

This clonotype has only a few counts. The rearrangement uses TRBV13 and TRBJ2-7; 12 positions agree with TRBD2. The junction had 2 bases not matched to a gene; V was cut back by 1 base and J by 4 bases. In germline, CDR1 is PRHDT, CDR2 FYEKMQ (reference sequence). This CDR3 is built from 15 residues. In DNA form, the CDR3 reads TGTGCCAGCAGCTTAGCTACTAGCGGGAGGTACGAGCAGTACTTC. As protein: CASSLATSGRYEQYF. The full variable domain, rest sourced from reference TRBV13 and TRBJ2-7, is AAGVIQSPRHLIKEKRETATLKCYPIPRHDTVYWYQQGPGQDPQFLISFYEKMQSDKGSIPDRFSAQQFSDYHSELNMSSLELGDSALYFCASSLATSGRYEQYFGPGTRLTVT.

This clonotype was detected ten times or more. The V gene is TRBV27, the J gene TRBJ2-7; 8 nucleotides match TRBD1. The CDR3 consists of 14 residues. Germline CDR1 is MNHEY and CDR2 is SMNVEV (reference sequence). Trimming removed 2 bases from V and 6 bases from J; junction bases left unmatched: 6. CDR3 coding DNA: TGTGCCAGCAGTTTAGACAGGGGAGAAGTCGAGCAGTACTTC. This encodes CASSLDRGEVEQYF.

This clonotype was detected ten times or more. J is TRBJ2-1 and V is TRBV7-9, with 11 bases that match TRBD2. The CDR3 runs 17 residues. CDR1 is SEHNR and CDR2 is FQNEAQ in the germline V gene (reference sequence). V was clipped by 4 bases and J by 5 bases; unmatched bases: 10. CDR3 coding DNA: TGTGCCAGCAGCTCCCCGACTAGCGGGGTGGGCCACAATGAGCAGTTCTTC. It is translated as CASSSPTSGVGHNEQFF.

This chain's CDR3 is CASSYNGGEILNEQFF. CDR3 nucleotide sequence: TGTGCCAGCAGTTACAATGGCGGGGAAATCTTAAATGAGCAGTTCTTC. The V and J genes are TRBV6-2 or TRBV6-3 and TRBJ2-1; possibly TRBD2 for D (6 bases). CDR3 length: 16 amino acids. Germline CDR1 reads MNHEY; CDR2 reads SVGEGT. Trimming cost V 2 bases and J 7 bases, with 18 bases left between them.

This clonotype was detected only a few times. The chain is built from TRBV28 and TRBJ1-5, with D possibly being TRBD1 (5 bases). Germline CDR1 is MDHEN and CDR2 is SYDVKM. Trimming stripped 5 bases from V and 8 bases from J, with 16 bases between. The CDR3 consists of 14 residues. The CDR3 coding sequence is TGTGCCAGCAGTCGGGACGGGGCTCGGGAGCCCCAGCATTTT. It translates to CASSRDGAREPQHF.

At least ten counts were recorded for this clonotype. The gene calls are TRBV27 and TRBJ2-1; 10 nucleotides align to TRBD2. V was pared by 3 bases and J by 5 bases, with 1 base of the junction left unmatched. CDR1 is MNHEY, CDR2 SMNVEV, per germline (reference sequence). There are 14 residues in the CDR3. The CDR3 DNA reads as TGTGCCAGCAGTTTTCTAGCGGGGGACAATGAGCAGTTCTTC. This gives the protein CASSFLAGDNEQFF.

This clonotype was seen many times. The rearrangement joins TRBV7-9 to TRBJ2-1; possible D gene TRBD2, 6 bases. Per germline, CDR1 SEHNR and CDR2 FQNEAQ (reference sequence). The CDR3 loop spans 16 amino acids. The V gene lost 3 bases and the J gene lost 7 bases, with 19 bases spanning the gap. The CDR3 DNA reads TGTGCCAGCAGCTTTGCGGGATTCTCGTCCGGTAATGAGCAGTTCTTC. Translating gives CASSFAGFSSGNEQFF.

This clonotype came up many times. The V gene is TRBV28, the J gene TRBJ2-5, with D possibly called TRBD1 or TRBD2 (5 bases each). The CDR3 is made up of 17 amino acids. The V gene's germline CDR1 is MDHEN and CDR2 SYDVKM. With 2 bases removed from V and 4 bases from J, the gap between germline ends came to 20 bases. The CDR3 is CASSLGVVAGAGETQYF. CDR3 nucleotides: TGTGCCAGCAGTTTAGGGGTGGTAGCCGGGGCGGGAGAGACCCAGTACTTC.

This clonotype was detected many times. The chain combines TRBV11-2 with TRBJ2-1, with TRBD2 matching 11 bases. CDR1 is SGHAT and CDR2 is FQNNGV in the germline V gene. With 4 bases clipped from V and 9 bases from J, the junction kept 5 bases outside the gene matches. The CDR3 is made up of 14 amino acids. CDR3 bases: TGTGCCAGCAGCTCTACTAGCGGGAGACTTGAGCAGTTCTTC. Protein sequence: CASSSTSGRLEQFF.

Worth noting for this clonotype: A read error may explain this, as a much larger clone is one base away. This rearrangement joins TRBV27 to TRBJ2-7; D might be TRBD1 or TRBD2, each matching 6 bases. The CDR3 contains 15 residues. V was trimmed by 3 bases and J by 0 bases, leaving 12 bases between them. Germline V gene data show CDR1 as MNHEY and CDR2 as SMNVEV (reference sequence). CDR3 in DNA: TGTGCCAGCAGTTTCCATTGGGGGGCCTCCTACGAGCAGTACTTC. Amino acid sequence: CASSFHWGASYEQYF.

The CDR3: CASRLGLGANEQYF. The CDR3 DNA reads as TGTGCCAGCAGACTCGGACTAGGAGCAAACGAGCAGTACTTC. The chain combines TRBV6-1 with TRBJ2-7; 7 bases are a match to TRBD2. Looked up from germline, CDR1 is MNHNS and CDR2 is SASEGT. This CDR3 spans 14 amino acids. V lost 6 bases, J lost 5 bases, and 10 bases stayed unmatched.

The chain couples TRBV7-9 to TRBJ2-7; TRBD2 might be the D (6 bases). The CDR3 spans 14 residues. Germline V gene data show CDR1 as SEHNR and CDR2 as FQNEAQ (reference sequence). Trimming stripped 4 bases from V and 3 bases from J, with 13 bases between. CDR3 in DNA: TGTGCCAGCAGCTGGCGGGACGGAGGCTACGAGCAGTACTTC. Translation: CASSWRDGGYEQYF. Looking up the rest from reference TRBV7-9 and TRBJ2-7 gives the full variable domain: DTGVSQNPRHKITKRGQNVTFRCDPISEHNRLYWYRQTLGQGPEFLTYFQNEAQLEKSRLLSDRFSAERPKGSFSTLEIQRTEQGDSAMYLCASSWRDGGYEQYFGPGTRLTVT.

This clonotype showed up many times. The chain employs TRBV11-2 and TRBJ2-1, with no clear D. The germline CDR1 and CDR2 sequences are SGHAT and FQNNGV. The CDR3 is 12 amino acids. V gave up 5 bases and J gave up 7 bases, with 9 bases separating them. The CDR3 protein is CASSVWANEQFF. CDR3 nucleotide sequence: TGTGCCAGCAGCGTGTGGGCGAATGAGCAGTTCTTC.

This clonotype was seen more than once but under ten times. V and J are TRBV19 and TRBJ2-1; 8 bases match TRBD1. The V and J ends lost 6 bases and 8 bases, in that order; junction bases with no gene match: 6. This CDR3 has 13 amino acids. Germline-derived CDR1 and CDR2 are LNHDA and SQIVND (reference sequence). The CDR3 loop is CASRPDRDYEQFF. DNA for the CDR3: TGTGCCAGTAGGCCGGACAGGGATTATGAGCAGTTCTTC. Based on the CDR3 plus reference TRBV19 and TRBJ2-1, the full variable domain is DGGITQSPKYLFRKEGQNVTLSCEQNLNHDAMYWYRQDPGQGLRLIYYSQIVNDFQKGDIAEGYSVSREKKESFPLTVTSAQKNPTAFYLCASRPDRDYEQFFGPGTRLTVL.

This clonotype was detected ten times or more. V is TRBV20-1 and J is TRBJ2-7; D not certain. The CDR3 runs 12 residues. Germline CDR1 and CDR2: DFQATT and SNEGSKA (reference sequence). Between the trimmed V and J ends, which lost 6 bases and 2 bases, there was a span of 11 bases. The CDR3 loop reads CSAPIRTYEQYF. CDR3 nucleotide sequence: TGCAGTGCGCCCATCCGGACCTACGAGCAGTACTTC.

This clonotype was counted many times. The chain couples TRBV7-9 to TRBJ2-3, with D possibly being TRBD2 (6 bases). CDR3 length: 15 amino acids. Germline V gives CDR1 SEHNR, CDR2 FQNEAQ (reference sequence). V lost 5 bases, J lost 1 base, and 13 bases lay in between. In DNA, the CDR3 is TGTGCCAGCAGCCGCGGGACTTCTGGCACAGATACGCAGTATTTT. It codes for CASSRGTSGTDTQYF.

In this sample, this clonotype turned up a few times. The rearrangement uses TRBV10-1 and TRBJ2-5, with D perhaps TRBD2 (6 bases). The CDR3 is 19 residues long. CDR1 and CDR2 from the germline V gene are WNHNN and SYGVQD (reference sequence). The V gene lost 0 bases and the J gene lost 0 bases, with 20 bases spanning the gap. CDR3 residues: CASSESGGPTESYQETQYF. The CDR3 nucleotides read TGCGCCAGCAGTGAGTCGGGGGGACCAACTGAATCGTACCAAGAGACCCAGTACTTC.

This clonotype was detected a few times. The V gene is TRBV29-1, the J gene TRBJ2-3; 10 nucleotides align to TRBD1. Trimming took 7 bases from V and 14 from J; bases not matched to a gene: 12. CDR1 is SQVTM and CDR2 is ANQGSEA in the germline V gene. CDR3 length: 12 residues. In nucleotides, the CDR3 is TGCAGCGCTATCCCCCCCGGGACAGGGGTGTATTTT. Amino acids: CSAIPPGTGVYF.

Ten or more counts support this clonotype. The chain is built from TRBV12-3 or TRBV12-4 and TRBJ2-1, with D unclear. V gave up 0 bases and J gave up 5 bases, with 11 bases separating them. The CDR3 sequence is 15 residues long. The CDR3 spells CASSLAPKGNNEQFF. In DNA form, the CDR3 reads TGTGCCAGCAGTTTAGCGCCTAAGGGTAACAATGAGCAGTTCTTC.

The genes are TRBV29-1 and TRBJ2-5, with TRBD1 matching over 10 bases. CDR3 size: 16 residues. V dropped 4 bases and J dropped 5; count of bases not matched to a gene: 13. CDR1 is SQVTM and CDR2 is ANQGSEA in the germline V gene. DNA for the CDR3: TGCAGCGTTGTTCCCTTACCGGGACAGGGGAGGGAGACCCAGTACTTC. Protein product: CSVVPLPGQGRETQYF.

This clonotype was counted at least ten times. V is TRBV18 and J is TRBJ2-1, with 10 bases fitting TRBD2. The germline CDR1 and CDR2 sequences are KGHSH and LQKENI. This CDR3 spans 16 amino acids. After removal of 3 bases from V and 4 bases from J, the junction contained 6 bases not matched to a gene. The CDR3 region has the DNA TGTGCCAGCTCACCTGCCGGACTAGCGGAATACAATGAGCAGTTCTTC. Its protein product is CASSPAGLAEYNEQFF. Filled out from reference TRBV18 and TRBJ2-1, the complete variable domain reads NAGVMQNPRHLVRRRGQEARLRCSPMKGHSHVYWYRQLPEEGLKFMVYLQKENIIDESGMPKERFSAEFPKEGPSILRIQQVVRGDSAAYFCASSPAGLAEYNEQFFGPGTRLTVL.

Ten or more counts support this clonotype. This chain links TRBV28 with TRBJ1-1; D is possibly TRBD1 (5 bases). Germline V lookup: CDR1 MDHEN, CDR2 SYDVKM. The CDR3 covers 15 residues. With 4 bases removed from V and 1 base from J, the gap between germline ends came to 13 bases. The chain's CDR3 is CASSYRWGTNTEAFF. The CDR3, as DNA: TGTGCCAGCAGTTATCGCTGGGGGACGAACACTGAAGCTTTCTTT.

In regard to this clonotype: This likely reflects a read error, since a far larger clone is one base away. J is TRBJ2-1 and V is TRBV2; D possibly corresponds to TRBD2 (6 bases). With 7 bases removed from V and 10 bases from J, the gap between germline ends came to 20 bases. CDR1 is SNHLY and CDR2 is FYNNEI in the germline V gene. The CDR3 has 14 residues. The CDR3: CASTVGGIAYEQFF. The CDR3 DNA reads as TGTGCCAGCACGGTGGGCGGGATAGCCTACGAGCAGTTCTTC.

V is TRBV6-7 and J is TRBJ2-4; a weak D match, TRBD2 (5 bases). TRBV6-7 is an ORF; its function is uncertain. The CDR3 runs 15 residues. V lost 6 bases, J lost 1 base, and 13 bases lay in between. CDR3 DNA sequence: TGTGCCAGCAGCCATGACCAGCGGGCCAAAAACATTCAGTACTTC. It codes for CASSHDQRAKNIQYF.

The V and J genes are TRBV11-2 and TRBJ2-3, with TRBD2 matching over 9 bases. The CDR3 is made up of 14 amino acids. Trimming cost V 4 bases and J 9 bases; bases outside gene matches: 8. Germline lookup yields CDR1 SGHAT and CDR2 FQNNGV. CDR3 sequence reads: CASSSIAGVATQYF. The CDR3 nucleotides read TGTGCCAGCAGCTCAATAGCGGGAGTGGCGACGCAGTATTTT.